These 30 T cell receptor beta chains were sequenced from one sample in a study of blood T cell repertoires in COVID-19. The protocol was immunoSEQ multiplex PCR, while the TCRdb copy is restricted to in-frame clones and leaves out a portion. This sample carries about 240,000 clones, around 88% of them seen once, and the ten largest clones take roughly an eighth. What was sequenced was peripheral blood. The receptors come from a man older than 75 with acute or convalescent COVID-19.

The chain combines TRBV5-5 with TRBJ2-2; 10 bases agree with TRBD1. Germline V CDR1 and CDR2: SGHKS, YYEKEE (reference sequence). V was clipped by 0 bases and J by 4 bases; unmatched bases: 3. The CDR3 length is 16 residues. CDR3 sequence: CASSLGQGAVTGELFF. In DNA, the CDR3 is TGTGCCAGCAGCTTGGGACAGGGGGCCGTCACCGGGGAGCTGTTTTTT.

The CDR3 DNA sequence: TGTGCCAGCAGTTACTCGAGCCTAACCCCCTATGAAGCTTTCTTT. Encoded protein: CASSYSSLTPYEAFF. The rearrangement uses TRBV6-5 and TRBJ1-1, with no clear D. In germline, CDR1 is MNHEY, CDR2 SVGAGI. The CDR3 covers 15 residues. The V end lost 0 bases, the J end lost 7 bases, and 15 bases lay between the germline ends.

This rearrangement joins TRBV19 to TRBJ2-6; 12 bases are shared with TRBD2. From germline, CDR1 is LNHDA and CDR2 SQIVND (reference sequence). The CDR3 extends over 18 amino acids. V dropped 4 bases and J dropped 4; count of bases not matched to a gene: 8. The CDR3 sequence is CASSTRTSGTDGANVLTF. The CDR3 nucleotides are TGTGCCAGTAGTACGCGGACTAGCGGGACTGACGGGGCCAACGTCCTGACTTTC.

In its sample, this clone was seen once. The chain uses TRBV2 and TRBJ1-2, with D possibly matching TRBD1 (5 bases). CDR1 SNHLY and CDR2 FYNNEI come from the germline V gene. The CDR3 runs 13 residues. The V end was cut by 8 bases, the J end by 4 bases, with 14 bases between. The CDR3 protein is CASYRSSPYGYTF. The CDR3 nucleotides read TGTGCCAGCTACAGGTCCTCTCCCTATGGCTACACCTTC.

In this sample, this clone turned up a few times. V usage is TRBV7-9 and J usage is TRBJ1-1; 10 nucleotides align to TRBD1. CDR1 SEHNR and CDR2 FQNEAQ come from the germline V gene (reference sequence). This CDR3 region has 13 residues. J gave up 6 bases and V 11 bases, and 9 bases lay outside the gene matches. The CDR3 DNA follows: TGTGCCGTATTGACAGGGGGCTTACCTGAAGCTTTCTTT. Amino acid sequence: CAVLTGGLPEAFF.

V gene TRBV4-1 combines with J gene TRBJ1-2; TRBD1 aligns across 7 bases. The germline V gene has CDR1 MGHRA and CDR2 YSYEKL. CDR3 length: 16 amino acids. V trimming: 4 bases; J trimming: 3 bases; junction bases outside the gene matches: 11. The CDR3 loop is CASSLLEGQIHYGYTF. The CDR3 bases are TGCGCCAGCAGCCTATTGGAGGGACAGATCCACTATGGCTACACCTTC.

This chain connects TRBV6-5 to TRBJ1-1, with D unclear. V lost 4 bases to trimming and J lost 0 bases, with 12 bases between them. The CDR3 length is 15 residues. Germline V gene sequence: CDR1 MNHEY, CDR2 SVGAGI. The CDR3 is CASSSPSGMNTEAFF. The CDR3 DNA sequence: TGTGCCAGCAGTTCTCCTTCGGGAATGAACACTGAAGCTTTCTTT.

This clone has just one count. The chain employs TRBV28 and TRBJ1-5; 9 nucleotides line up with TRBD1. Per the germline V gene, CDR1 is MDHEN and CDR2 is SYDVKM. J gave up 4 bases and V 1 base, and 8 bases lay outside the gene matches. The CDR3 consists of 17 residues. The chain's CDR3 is CASSLYVPTGGNQPQHF. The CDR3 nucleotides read TGTGCCAGCAGTTTATACGTCCCGACAGGGGGAAATCAGCCCCAGCATTTT. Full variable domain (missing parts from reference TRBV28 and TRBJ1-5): DVKVTQSSRYLVKRTGEKVFLECVQDMDHENMFWYRQDPGLGLRLIYFSYDVKMKEKGDIPEGYSVSREKKERFSLILESASTNQTSMYLCASSLYVPTGGNQPQHFGDGTRLSIL.

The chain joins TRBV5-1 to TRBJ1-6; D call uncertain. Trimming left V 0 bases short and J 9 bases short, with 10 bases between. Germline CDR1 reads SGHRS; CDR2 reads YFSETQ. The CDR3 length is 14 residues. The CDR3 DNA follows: TGCGCCAGCAGCTTGGACAGCCCCAGTTCACCCCTCCACTTT. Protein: CASSLDSPSSPLHF.

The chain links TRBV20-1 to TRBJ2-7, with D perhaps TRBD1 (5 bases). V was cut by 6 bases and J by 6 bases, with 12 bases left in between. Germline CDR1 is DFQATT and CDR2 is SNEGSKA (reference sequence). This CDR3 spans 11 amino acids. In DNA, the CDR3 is TGCAGTGCGGACATAGGGCTCGAGCAGTACTTC. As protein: CSADIGLEQYF.

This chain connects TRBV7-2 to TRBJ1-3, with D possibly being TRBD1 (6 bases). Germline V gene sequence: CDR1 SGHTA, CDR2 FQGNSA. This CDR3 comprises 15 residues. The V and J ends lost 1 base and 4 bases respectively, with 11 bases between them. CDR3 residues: CASSLDRVSGNTIYF. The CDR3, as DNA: TGTGCCAGCAGCTTAGACAGGGTCTCGGGAAACACCATATATTTT.

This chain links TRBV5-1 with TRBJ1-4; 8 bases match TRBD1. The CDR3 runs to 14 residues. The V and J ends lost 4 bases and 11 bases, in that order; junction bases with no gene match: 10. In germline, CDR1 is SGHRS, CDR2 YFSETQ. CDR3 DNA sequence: TGCGCCAGCAGCCAGAGGCAGGGGGCGAGGAAACTGTTTTTT. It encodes CASSQRQGARKLFF. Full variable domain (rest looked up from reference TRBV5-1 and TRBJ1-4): KAGVTQTPRYLIKTRGQQVTLSCSPISGHRSVSWYQQTPGQGLQFLFEYFSETQRNKGNFPGRFSGRQFSNSRSEMNVSTLELGDSALYLCASSQRQGARKLFFGSGTQLSVL.

CDR3 in amino acids: CASSQERVSSPLHF. The DNA for the CDR3 is TGCGCCAGCAGCCAAGAACGGGTTTCTTCACCCCTCCACTTT. The V call is TRBV4-1, the J call TRBJ1-6; no clear D gene. CDR3 length: 14 amino acids. The V end was cut by 0 bases, the J end by 9 bases, with 9 bases between. Germline CDR1 reads MGHRA; CDR2 reads YSYEKL.

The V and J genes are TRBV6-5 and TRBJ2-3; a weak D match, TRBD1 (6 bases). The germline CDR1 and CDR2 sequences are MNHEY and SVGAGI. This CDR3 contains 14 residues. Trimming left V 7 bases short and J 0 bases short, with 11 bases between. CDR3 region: CASKPGHSTDTQYF. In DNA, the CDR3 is TGTGCCAGCAAACCGGGACATAGCACAGATACGCAGTATTTT.

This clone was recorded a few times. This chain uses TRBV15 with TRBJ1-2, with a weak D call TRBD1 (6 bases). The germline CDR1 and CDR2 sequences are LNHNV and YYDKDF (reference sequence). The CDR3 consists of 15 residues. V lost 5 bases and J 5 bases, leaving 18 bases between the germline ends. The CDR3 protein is CATSPQGDTLYGYTF. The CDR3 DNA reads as TGTGCCACCAGCCCCCAAGGGGACACGCTTTATGGCTACACCTTC.

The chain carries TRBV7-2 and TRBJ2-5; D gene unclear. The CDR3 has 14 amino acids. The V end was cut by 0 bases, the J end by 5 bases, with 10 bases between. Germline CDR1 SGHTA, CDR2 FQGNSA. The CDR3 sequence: CASSLAELVETQYF. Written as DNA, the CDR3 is TGTGCCAGCAGCTTAGCCGAGCTAGTGGAGACCCAGTACTTC.

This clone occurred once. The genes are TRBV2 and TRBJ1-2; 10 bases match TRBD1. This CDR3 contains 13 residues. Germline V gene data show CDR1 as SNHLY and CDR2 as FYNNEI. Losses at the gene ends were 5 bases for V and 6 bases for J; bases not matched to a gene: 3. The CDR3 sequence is CASSSTGGNGYTF. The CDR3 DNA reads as TGTGCCAGCAGTTCGACAGGGGGCAATGGCTACACCTTC.

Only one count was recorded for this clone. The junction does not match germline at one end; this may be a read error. In DNA form, the CDR3 reads TGTGCCAGCAGGCAAGCTCGCGGGGCTGAGCAGTACTTC. The encoded protein is CASRQARGAEQYF. The chain carries TRBV3-1 (or the pseudogene TRBV3-2) and TRBJ2-7; D is possibly TRBD2 (6 bases). The CDR3 totals 13 residues. The germline V gene has CDR1 LGHDT and CDR2 YNNKEL (reference sequence).

The CDR3 loop is CASRGPLQGATGNTIYF. CDR3 nucleotides: TGTGCCAGCAGAGGACCACTCCAGGGGGCTACTGGAAACACCATATATTTT. The chain couples TRBV3-1 (or the pseudogene TRBV3-2) to TRBJ1-3, with 8 bases that match TRBD1. The CDR3 spans 17 residues. Trimming at V came to 6 bases and at J to 2 bases, leaving 12 bases not matched to a gene. Per the germline V gene, CDR1 is LGHDT and CDR2 is YNNKEL (reference sequence).

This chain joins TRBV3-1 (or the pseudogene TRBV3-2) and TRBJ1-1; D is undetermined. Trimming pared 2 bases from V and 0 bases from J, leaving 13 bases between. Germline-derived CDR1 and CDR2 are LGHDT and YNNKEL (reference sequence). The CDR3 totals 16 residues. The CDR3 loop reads CASSQPSGLMNTEAFF. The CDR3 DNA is TGTGCCAGCAGCCAACCATCGGGTCTCATGAACACTGAAGCTTTCTTT.

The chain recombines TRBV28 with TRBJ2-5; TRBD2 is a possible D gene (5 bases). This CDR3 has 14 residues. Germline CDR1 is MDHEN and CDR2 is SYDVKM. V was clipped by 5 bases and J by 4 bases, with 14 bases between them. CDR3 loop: CASSLTGLPETQYF. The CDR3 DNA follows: TGTGCCAGCAGTCTAACTGGACTCCCAGAGACCCAGTACTTC.

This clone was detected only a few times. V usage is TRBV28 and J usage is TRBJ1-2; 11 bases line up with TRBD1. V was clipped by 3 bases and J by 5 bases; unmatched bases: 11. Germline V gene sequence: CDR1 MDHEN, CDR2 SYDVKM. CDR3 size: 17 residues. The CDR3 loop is CASSLWGQGVYPYGYTF. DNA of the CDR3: TGTGCCAGCAGTTTGTGGGGACAGGGGGTTTATCCTTATGGCTACACCTTC.

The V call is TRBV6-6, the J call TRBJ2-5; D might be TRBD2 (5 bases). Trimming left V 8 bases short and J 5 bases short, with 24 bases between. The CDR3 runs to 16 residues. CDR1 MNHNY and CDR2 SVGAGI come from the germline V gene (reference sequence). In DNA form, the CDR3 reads TGTGCCAGCCGTCAACAGTGGGGTTTTTCGGGGGAGACCCAGTACTTC. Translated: CASRQQWGFSGETQYF.

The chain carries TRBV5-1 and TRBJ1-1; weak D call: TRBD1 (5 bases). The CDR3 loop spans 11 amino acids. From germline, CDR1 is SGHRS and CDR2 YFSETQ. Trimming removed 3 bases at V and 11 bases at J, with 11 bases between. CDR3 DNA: TGCGCCAGCAGCTCCAGGGATGGGGCTTTCTTT. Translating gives CASSSRDGAFF. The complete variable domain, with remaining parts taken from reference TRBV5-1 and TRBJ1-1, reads KAGVTQTPRYLIKTRGQQVTLSCSPISGHRSVSWYQQTPGQGLQFLFEYFSETQRNKGNFPGRFSGRQFSNSRSEMNVSTLELGDSALYLCASSSRDGAFFGQGTRLTVV.

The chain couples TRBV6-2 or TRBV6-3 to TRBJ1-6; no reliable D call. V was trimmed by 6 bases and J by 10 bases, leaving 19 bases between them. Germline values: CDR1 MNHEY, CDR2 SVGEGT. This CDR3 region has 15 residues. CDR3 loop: CASSSGRGAGSPLHF. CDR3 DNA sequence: TGTGCCAGCAGCTCCGGGAGAGGCGCCGGGTCACCCCTCCACTTT.

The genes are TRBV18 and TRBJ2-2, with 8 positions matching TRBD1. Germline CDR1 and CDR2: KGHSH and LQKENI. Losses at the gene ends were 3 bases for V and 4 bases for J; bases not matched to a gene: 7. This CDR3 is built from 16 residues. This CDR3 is CASSPQGALSTGELFF. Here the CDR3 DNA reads TGTGCCAGCTCACCTCAGGGGGCGCTTAGCACCGGGGAGCTGTTTTTT.

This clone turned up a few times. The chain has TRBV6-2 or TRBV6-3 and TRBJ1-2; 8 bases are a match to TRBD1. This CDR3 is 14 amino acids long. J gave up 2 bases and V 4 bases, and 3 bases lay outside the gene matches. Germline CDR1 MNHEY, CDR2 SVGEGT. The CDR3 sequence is CASSSNRGNYGYTF. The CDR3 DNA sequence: TGTGCCAGCAGTTCGAACAGGGGGAACTATGGCTACACCTTC.

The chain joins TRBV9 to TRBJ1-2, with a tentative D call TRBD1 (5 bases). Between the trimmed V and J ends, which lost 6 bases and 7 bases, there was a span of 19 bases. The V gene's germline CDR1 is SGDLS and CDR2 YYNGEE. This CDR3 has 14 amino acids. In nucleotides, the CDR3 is TGTGCCAGCACCCAGGAGGGCAGGGTGCCTGGCTACACCTTC. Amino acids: CASTQEGRVPGYTF.

The CDR3, as DNA: TGTGCCAGCGGACAGGGGATCAATTCACCCCTCCACTTT. Translating gives CASGQGINSPLHF. This chain connects TRBV19 to TRBJ1-6, with 9 bases lining up with TRBD1. This CDR3 comprises 13 residues. V trimming: 9 bases; J trimming: 7 bases; junction bases outside the gene matches: 4. Germline CDR1 and CDR2: LNHDA and SQIVND (reference sequence).

The CDR3 is CASSRGSGGPTDTQYF. The DNA of the CDR3 is TGTGCCAGCAGCCGGGGGAGCGGGGGGCCTACAGATACGCAGTATTTT. The J gene is TRBJ2-3, the V gene TRBV25-1, with 9 bases matching TRBD2. The trim removed 6 bases at V and 3 bases at J, leaving 10 bases unmatched. Germline values: CDR1 MGHDK, CDR2 SYGVNS. This CDR3 has 16 residues.